Given below is one TCR beta chain in context. Extracted from the samples, RNA was reverse transcribed into cDNA to serve as the sequencing template. Repertoires were generated with immunoSEQ multiplex PCR, while TCRdb's copy carries only in-frame clones and drops some. The repertoire holds 98,000 or so clones, with 55% to 60% as singletons. The entry originates in a study of CD8+ T cells in alopecia areata. T lymphocytes (CD4+ and CD8+) were sorted from PBMCs. V lost 3 bases, J lost 4 bases, and 16 bases lay in between. CDR3 size: 15 residues. Germline values: CDR1 SGHTA, CDR2 FQGNSA. This rearrangement joins TRBV7-2 to TRBJ2-7, with TRBD1 as a possible D gene (5 bases). The clonotype comes from a human donor with alopecia areata. The sample was NKG2D-low CD8+ T cells sorted from blood. CDR3 sequence (DNA): TGTGCCAGCAGCTTTCCCGCAGGGTCCCTATACGAGCAGTACTTC. Protein product: CASSFPAGSLYEQYF.